This passage covers 10 T cell receptor beta chains from one sample sequenced in a study of identical twins. TCRdb re-analysed the 5' RACE reads in MiXCR, keeping a single row per CDR3 protein. The sample includes 750,000 to 950,000 distinct CDR3 sequences, 9% to 15% seen only once; the top ten take around 1.5%. The same specimen was also included in a second study, on yellow fever vaccine responses in identical twins.

The sequenced sample was PBMCs. The receptors stem from a woman aged 18-35 years in good health.

This clonotype was recorded a few times. The J gene is TRBJ2-1, the V gene TRBV5-1; 10 bases align to TRBD1. The length of the CDR3 is 15 residues. Germline trimming cut 4 bases from V and 7 bases from J; bases unmatched to any gene: 8. Germline CDR1 SGHRS, CDR2 YFSETQ. CDR3 residues: CASSQRQGAQNEQFF. CDR3 coding DNA: TGCGCCAGCAGCCAAAGACAGGGGGCGCAGAATGAGCAGTTCTTC.

This clonotype was counted only a few times. The V call is TRBV25-1, the J call TRBJ2-5; 13 bases match TRBD2. With 5 bases clipped from V and 1 base from J, the junction kept 22 bases outside the gene matches. The CDR3 contains 22 residues. CDR1 MGHDK and CDR2 SYGVNS come from the germline V gene. The CDR3 DNA sequence: TGTGCCAGCAGTTCCCTCACCGGGACTAGCGGGAAAACCTCCAGGGTCCAAGAGACCCAGTACTTC. Translated: CASSSLTGTSGKTSRVQETQYF.

This clonotype was detected only a few times. The chain combines TRBV6-5 with TRBJ2-7; D gene unclear. CDR1 and CDR2 (germline): MNHEY, SVGAGI. Trimming pared 2 bases from V and 4 bases from J, leaving 6 bases between. The CDR3 loop spans 12 amino acids. DNA for the CDR3: TGTGCCAGCAGTTACGATGGTTACGAGCAGTACTTC. Protein sequence: CASSYDGYEQYF.

The chain combines TRBV7-9 with TRBJ2-3; 8 nucleotides match TRBD2. J gave up 5 bases and V 8 bases, and 15 bases lay outside the gene matches. In germline, CDR1 is SEHNR, CDR2 FQNEAQ (reference sequence). This CDR3 is 16 amino acids long. The CDR3 loop is CASERLPSGSGDTQYF. The CDR3 DNA follows: TGTGCCAGCGAACGACTTCCGAGCGGGAGTGGAGATACGCAGTATTTT.

This clonotype was detected many times. The J gene is TRBJ2-5, the V gene TRBV2, with 7 nucleotides matching TRBD2. V was clipped by 2 bases and J by 5 bases; unmatched bases: 11. CDR3 length: 16 residues. Germline CDR1 reads SNHLY; CDR2 reads FYNNEI. The chain's CDR3 is CASSEQIGRVVETQYF. In nucleotides, the CDR3 is TGTGCCAGCAGTGAACAGATAGGGAGGGTCGTGGAGACCCAGTACTTC.

In this sample, this clonotype turned up a few times. One end of the junction varies from germline; a read error may be responsible. As DNA, the CDR3 is TGTGCCAGCAGCCAAGCAGTCTCCCACGAGCAGTACTTC. As protein: CASSQAVSHEQYF. This sequence joins TRBV4-2 and TRBJ2-7; no clear D. This CDR3 has 13 residues. Germline CDR1 reads LGHNA; CDR2 reads YNFKEQ.

This clonotype was detected a few times. This sequence joins TRBV12-3 or TRBV12-4 and TRBJ2-2; 12 bases line up with TRBD2. The CDR3 length is 16 residues. The trim removed 2 bases at V and 6 bases at J, leaving 4 bases unmatched. The CDR3 loop is CASSLLAGGPSGELFF. In nucleotides, the CDR3 is TGTGCCAGCAGTTTACTAGCGGGAGGGCCTTCCGGGGAGCTGTTTTTT.

The V call is TRBV12-5, the J call TRBJ2-3, with 14 positions matching TRBD2. Germline CDR1 is LGHNT and CDR2 is FRNRAP. The CDR3 sequence is 19 residues long. V shed 0 bases, J shed 4 bases, and the junction held 9 bases outside the gene matches. CDR3 amino acids: CASGLVPSTSGRAADTQYF. Here the CDR3 DNA reads TGTGCTAGTGGTTTGGTGCCGTCGACTAGCGGGAGGGCCGCAGATACGCAGTATTTT.

The V gene is TRBV18, the J gene TRBJ2-3, with D possibly TRBD1 on 5 matching bases. Looked up from germline, CDR1 is KGHSH and CDR2 is LQKENI. The CDR3 runs 15 residues. V lost 0 bases to trimming and J lost 5 bases, with 12 bases between them. As DNA, the CDR3 is TGTGCCAGCTCACCACCCTTGGGGCAGGGAGATACGCAGTATTTT. Translating it yields CASSPPLGQGDTQYF.

This chain uses TRBV14 with TRBJ2-5; D not certain. Trimming shortened V by 0 bases and J by 1 base, and 6 bases separated the two germline ends. The V gene's germline CDR1 is SGHDN and CDR2 FVKESK. The CDR3 is made up of 14 amino acids. The CDR3 spells CASSQDSTQETQYF. CDR3 DNA sequence: TGTGCCAGCAGCCAAGATTCAACCCAAGAGACCCAGTACTTC.